This note documents a single TCR beta chain sequence. The table lists this clonotype with many counts. Its specific antigen is unknown. No clone much larger than this one lies a single base away; base qualities are absent. The record originates from a study of T cells in Graves' hyperthyroidism and ophthalmopathy (dated by TCRdb to 2018 to 2020). Turning to the overall study: Peripheral blood was sampled at the time of initial diagnosis, prior to any treatment. TCR V-J signatures able to tell the groups apart were searched for in a discovery cohort of approximately 95 patients, of whom 43 had Graves' ophthalmopathy and 57 had stable Graves' hyperthyroidism. In six Graves' hyperthyroidism patients, the study also compared T-cell repertoires from thyroid tissue with T-cell repertoires from blood. The approximately 97 discovery patients were randomly divided into training and test sets at a 7:3 ratio. After blood sampling, hyperthyroidism patients were treated with methimazole at a starting dose of 30 mg daily, and ophthalmopathy patients were treated with high-dose intravenous methylprednisolone. Prospective prediction of ophthalmopathy was tested in an independent validation cohort of fewer than 20 hyperthyroidism patients and some 17 patients who later progressed to ophthalmopathy. TCR Vbeta CDR3 sequencing of 140 or so peripheral blood samples (43 ophthalmopathy, about 74 hyperthyroidism and roughly 17 progressor patients) is reported in the paper. Points the paper makes about the study in general: Blood samples also contained most of the expanded thyroid clonotypes (frequency above 0.001), which suggests that blood repertoires may reflect thyroid immune responses. Sample size was not statistically predetermined, and investigators were not blinded to group allocation. A model built on a 13 V-J signature distinguished ophthalmopathy from stable hyperthyroidism, reaching 87.88% sensitivity and 81% to 83% specificity in cross-validation and 80%/75% in testing. During validation, the model predicted progression to ophthalmopathy a median of around 6 months ahead of onset, with almost 71% sensitivity and under 85% specificity.

In the ophthalmopathy patients, disease was moderately to severely active, with a Clinical Activity Score of 3 or more, a NOSPECS grade of 4 or more, and a duration of less than 3 months. The study excluded patients with uncontrolled infections, other autoimmune diseases, pregnancy or lactation. Diagnoses were based on clinical symptoms, serum thyroxine and TRAb, thyroid ultrasound and orbital computed tomography. Ficoll-Paque density gradient centrifugation was used to isolate PBMCs from 9.5 to 10 ml of fresh peripheral blood. Total RNA was extracted with Trizol reagent, and quality was checked on an Agilent 2100 Bioanalyzer. Per the germline V gene (reference sequence), DFQATT is the CDR1 and SNEGSKA is the CDR2. V has 3 bases trimmed and J has 0 bases trimmed; junction bases matching no gene number 6. Inclusive of the bounding cysteine and phenylalanine, the CDR3 is 16 residues long. Here the CDR3 DNA is all that survives: 48 bases in frame from base 1.

The TCR beta CDR3 regions were amplified from RNA transcripts. A first-round RT-PCR of the TCR CDR3 used the HTBI primer set with the Qiagen OneStep RT-PCR kit. The libraries were constructed in a second round of multiplex PCR and then size-selected and purified. Paired-end sequencing of the libraries was performed with 100 bp reads on an Illumina HiSeq2000. Turning to the authors' computational methods: SOAPnuke was used to process the raw data, removing reads that contained adapters or uncalled bases, had a mean Phred below 15, or lacked an exact match to the constant primer or identifier. High-quality paired reads were merged using COPE v1.2.5, and each unique nucleotide sequence was defined as a clonotype. Clonotypes were aligned to IMGT TRBV, TRBD and TRBJ reference segments using MiTCR v1.1. The analysis was restricted to V-J combinations with a frequency above 0.0001, which together covered just over 99% of the repertoires. A TCS score was defined as the ratio of F50 (clonal expansion) to E x V (chaos), with BLOSUM62-based TCRdist applied between CDR3 peptides within each V-J. Welch's t-statistics and random forest reduced around 510 V-J features to fewer than 15, which were used in a naive Bayes classifier (R e1071). TCRdb cleaned the public reads at Q25 with fastp, built clones with MiXCR and kept in-frame beta chains. Under each unique CDR3 protein, matching rows form one entry showing the most common genes and DNA. The V and J calls and clone size come from TCRdb's table, not from the authors' own analysis. This sample has some 500,000 distinct CDR3 sequences in its table, and roughly 15% of those were observed once. The biggest ten clones account for roughly 29% of the sample.

Recombination joined TRBV20-1 with TRBJ2-7; 12 bases in between match TRBD2. The sample was blood. The TCR originated in a woman aged 30 to 39 with Graves' ophthalmopathy. CDR3 protein: CSASGLAGQISYEQYF. The bases read TGCAGTGCTAGTGGACTAGCGGGACAAATCTCCTACGAGCAGTACTTC.